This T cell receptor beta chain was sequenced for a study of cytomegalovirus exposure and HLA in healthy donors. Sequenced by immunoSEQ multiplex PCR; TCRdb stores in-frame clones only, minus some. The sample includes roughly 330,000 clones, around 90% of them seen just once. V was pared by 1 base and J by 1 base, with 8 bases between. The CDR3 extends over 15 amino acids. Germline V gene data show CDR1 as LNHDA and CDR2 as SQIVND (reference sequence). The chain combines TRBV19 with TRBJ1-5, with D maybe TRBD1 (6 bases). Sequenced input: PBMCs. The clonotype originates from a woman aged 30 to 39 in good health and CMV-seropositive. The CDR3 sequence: CASSIGTGSNQPQHF. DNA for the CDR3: TGTGCCAGTAGTATAGGAACAGGGAGCAATCAGCCCCAGCATTTT.